This TCR beta chain was captured in a study of early T cells in non-severe SARS-CoV-2 infection. Study findings and constraints: CD4 and private specificities were missed by VDJdb matching, which favored anti-spike CD8 responses.

Concerning this clonotype: Its antigen is unknown.

CDR1 is SGHTA, CDR2 FQGNSA, per germline. After removal of 2 bases from V and 0 bases from J, the junction contained 1 base not matched to a gene. The CDR3 totals 15 residues. Researchers attached unique molecular identifiers to individual cDNA molecules. Via MiXCR, TCRdb re-called the 5' RACE reads, giving one row per CDR3 protein. This sample has some 71,000 distinct CDR3 sequences, with approximately 15% found just once. The sample comprised whole blood. The clonotype comes from an adult who was a healthcare worker with PCR-confirmed SARS-CoV-2 infection or an uninfected control (not recorded which). V gene TRBV7-2 combines with J gene TRBJ2-7; the match to TRBD2 covers 10 bases. CDR3 protein: CASSLLAGASYEQYF. In nucleotides, the CDR3 is TGTGCCAGCAGCTTACTAGCGGGGGCCTCCTACGAGCAGTACTTC.